The 10 T cell receptor beta chains presented below share a single source sample, sequenced in a study of cytomegalovirus exposure and HLA in healthy donors. It was with 60 Vbeta and 13 Jbeta primers that the PCR ran. Sequencing was performed with immunoSEQ multiplex PCR; in TCRdb, only in-frame clones are kept and a portion is missing. The profile shows 100,000 to 130,000 clones, 65% to 80% of them singletons. Sequenced sample: PBMCs. The receptors were sampled from a male donor in good health and CMV-seronegative.

The genes are TRBV7-2 and TRBJ2-7; D gene ambiguous. V lost 5 bases to trimming and J lost 5 bases, with 10 bases between them. This CDR3 is built from 12 residues. Germline V lookup: CDR1 SGHTA, CDR2 FQGNSA. CDR3 region: CASSPKPHEQYF. The DNA of the CDR3 is TGTGCCAGCAGCCCCAAGCCGCACGAGCAGTACTTC.

The V call is TRBV6-5, the J call TRBJ2-1, with 8 bases matching TRBD2. Germline lookup yields CDR1 MNHEY and CDR2 SVGAGI. The CDR3 sequence is 14 residues long. The V segment lost 11 bases and the J segment 10 bases; nucleotides outside the gene matches: 16. This CDR3 is CASAVNLAGREQFF. CDR3 nucleotide sequence: TGTGCCTCAGCAGTTAACCTAGCGGGTCGGGAGCAGTTCTTC.

Here the CDR3 reads CSAYTGNTEAFF. The DNA for the CDR3 is TGCAGCGCCTATACAGGGAACACTGAAGCTTTCTTT. V gene TRBV29-1 combines with J gene TRBJ1-1, with D tentatively TRBD1 (5 bases). V lost 7 bases, J lost 1 base, and 10 bases lay in between. This CDR3 contains 12 residues. The V gene's germline CDR1 is SQVTM and CDR2 ANQGSEA.

V is TRBV4-1 and J is TRBJ1-1; a weak D match, TRBD1 (5 bases). CDR1 and CDR2 from the germline V gene are MGHRA and YSYEKL. Between the trimmed V and J ends, which lost 4 bases and 1 base, there was a span of 13 bases. The CDR3 is 15 amino acids. The CDR3: CASSPKAGENTEAFF. CDR3 nucleotides: TGCGCCAGCAGCCCCAAGGCGGGGGAGAACACTGAAGCTTTCTTT.

The rearrangement uses TRBV2 and TRBJ2-1; maybe TRBD2 (5 bases). The CDR3 runs to 18 residues. CDR1 and CDR2 from the germline V gene are SNHLY and FYNNEI. Trimming took 3 bases from V and 4 from J, leaving 22 bases between them. This CDR3 is CASSDGPGSPKGYNEQFF. For the CDR3, the DNA is TGTGCCAGCAGTGATGGTCCGGGATCACCCAAAGGTTACAATGAGCAGTTCTTC.

The V call is TRBV14, the J call TRBJ2-7; tentatively, D is TRBD1 (5 bases). The germline V and J ends were trimmed by 4 bases and 2 bases, with 12 bases remaining between them. Germline CDR1 is SGHDN and CDR2 is FVKESK. The CDR3 length is 14 residues. The CDR3 protein is CASSPAGKPYEQYF. CDR3 DNA: TGTGCCAGCAGCCCCGCAGGGAAACCCTACGAGCAGTACTTC.

J is TRBJ1-1 and V is TRBV18; 8 bases line up with TRBD1. The CDR3 length is 14 residues. Germline values: CDR1 KGHSH, CDR2 LQKENI. The V gene end was trimmed by 4 bases and the J gene end by 5 bases; junction bases not matched to a gene: 6. The CDR3 DNA is TGTGCCAGCTCACGTTTGACAGGGGAGACTGAAGCTTTCTTT. Protein: CASSRLTGETEAFF.

J is TRBJ1-5 and V is TRBV5-1, with 11 nucleotides matching TRBD1. V shed 4 bases, J shed 7 bases, and the junction held 7 bases outside the gene matches. The CDR3 spans 15 residues. Germline-derived CDR1 and CDR2 are SGHRS and YFSETQ. CDR3 sequence: CASSAGQGAEQPQHF. CDR3 bases: TGCGCCAGCAGCGCCGGACAGGGGGCAGAACAGCCCCAGCATTTT.

The table lists this clone with a few counts. The chain joins TRBV5-1 to TRBJ1-1; 9 bases line up with TRBD1. The CDR3 is 14 residues long. With 3 bases clipped from V and 2 bases from J, the junction kept 2 bases outside the gene matches. CDR1 is SGHRS, CDR2 YFSETQ, per germline. The CDR3 region has the DNA TGCGCCAGCAGCTGGACAGGGGAAAACACTGAAGCTTTCTTT. Translation: CASSWTGENTEAFF. Using reference TRBV5-1 and TRBJ1-1 for the parts outside the CDR3, the full variable domain is KAGVTQTPRYLIKTRGQQVTLSCSPISGHRSVSWYQQTPGQGLQFLFEYFSETQRNKGNFPGRFSGRQFSNSRSEMNVSTLELGDSALYLCASSWTGENTEAFFGQGTRLTVV.

In this sample, this clone turned up once. This sequence joins TRBV30 and TRBJ2-7; 10 nucleotides line up with TRBD1. Per germline, CDR1 GTSNPN and CDR2 SVGIG (reference sequence). The CDR3 sequence is 14 residues long. Trimming removed 1 base from V and 5 bases from J; junction bases left unmatched: 5. The CDR3 loop is CAWSAGTGDNEQYF. The CDR3 DNA sequence: TGTGCCTGGAGTGCAGGGACAGGGGACAACGAGCAGTACTTC.